These T cell receptor beta chains were read from a single sample in a study of OX40 agonist ivuxolimab in advanced cancers. Assay used: immunoSEQ multiplex PCR; TCRdb lists only in-frame clones, some missing. The top ten clones hold roughly 13% of a sample with roughly 39,000 clones, 70% to 90% of them seen once. This material consisted of CD4+ or CD8+ T cells sorted from blood, taken in a trial of the OX40 agonist ivuxolimab. These receptors all stem from an adult with an advanced solid tumor such as melanoma, head and neck, liver or kidney cancer. CDR3s include the opening cysteine and the closing phenylalanine or tryptophan. D genes are given only for firm matches. Size is stated for part of the rows, as once, few or many counts, or as a class when the clone is expanded.

j_call v_call d_call cdr3_length clone_size cdr3_aa cdr3_nt
TRBJ2-3 TRBV5-1 - 15 - CASSLAREFTDTQYF TGCGCCAGCAGCTTAGCCAGGGAATTCACAGATACGCAGTATTTT
TRBJ1-5 TRBV6-6 - 15 - CASSRTPGAGEPQHF TGTGCCAGCAGCCGAACCCCAGGGGCGGGGGAGCCCCAGCATTTT
TRBJ2-7 TRBV25-1 TRBD2 14 - CASSRSGGSYEQYF TGTGCCAGCAGTCGGAGCGGGGGGAGCTACGAGCAGTACTTC
TRBJ2-1 TRBV7-3 TRBD2 18 - CASSLRGVGSGRSDEQFF TGTGCCAGCAGCTTAAGAGGTGTCGGTAGCGGGAGGTCGGATGAGCAGTTCTTC
TRBJ1-1 TRBV7-9 TRBD1 14 - CASSSGQAYTEAFF TGTGCCAGCAGCTCGGGACAGGCCTACACTGAAGCTTTCTTT
TRBJ1-5 TRBV30 - 14 - CAWSVADSNQPQHF TGTGCCTGGAGTGTTGCGGATAGCAATCAGCCCCAGCATTTT
TRBJ1-2 TRBV6-6 TRBD1 15 - CASSPGTGGQYGYTF TGTGCCAGCAGCCCCGGGACAGGGGGACAGTATGGCTACACCTTC
TRBJ2-7 TRBV30 - 11 few CAWSGWGEQYF TGTGCCTGGAGTGGGTGGGGCGAGCAGTACTTC
TRBJ2-7 TRBV27 TRBD1 14 - CASWERQGAKEQYF TGTGCCAGCTGGGAAAGGCAGGGGGCAAAAGAGCAGTACTTC
TRBJ1-5 TRBV28 - 14 - CASSYGGMSQPQHF TGTGCCAGCAGTTATGGGGGGATGAGTCAGCCCCAGCATTTT
TRBJ2-7 TRBV15 TRBD2 15 once CATSRGSSGGYEQYF TGTGCCACCAGCAGAGGGTCTAGCGGGGGCTACGAGCAGTACTTC
TRBJ2-1 TRBV13 TRBD2 18 once CASSLEISGASSYNEQFF TGTGCCAGCAGCTTAGAGATTAGCGGGGCGAGCTCCTACAATGAGCAGTTCTTC
TRBJ1-4 TRBV5-1 - 18 once CASSLQPSGAQRSEKLFF TGCGCCAGCAGCTTACAACCCTCAGGGGCACAACGGTCCGAAAAACTGTTTTTT
TRBJ2-5 TRBV18 TRBD1 15 - CASSKGQGSGETQYF TGTGCCAGCTCAAAGGGACAGGGGAGTGGAGAGACCCAGTACTTC
TRBJ1-4 TRBV19 - 14 - CASRPQGTNEKLFF TGTGCCAGTAGGCCACAGGGAACTAATGAAAAACTGTTTTTT
TRBJ1-1 TRBV6-1 - 15 - CASSPWVGTNTEAFF TGTGCCAGCAGTCCCTGGGTGGGCACGAACACTGAAGCTTTCTTT
TRBJ2-7 TRBV27 - 12 - CASSSVGGREYF TGTGCCAGCAGTTCCGTTGGGGGGCGGGAGTACTTC
TRBJ1-5 TRBV7-8 - 16 - CASSLELVYSNQPQHF TGTGCCAGCAGCTTAGAACTCGTGTATAGCAATCAGCCCCAGCATTTT
TRBJ2-5 TRBV20-1 - 11 few CSAREGETQYF TGCAGTGCTAGAGAGGGGGAGACCCAGTACTTC
TRBJ2-7 TRBV4-2 - 15 - CASSLVGLSTYEQYF TGTGCCAGCAGCTTAGTGGGACTGAGTACCTACGAGCAGTACTTC
TRBJ1-5 TRBV30 TRBD1 13 - CAWGGQGNQPQHF TGTGCCTGGGGGGGACAGGGAAATCAGCCCCAGCATTTT
TRBJ2-1 TRBV10-3 - 13 - CAIRDSNYNEQFF TGTGCCATTCGGGACTCCAACTACAATGAGCAGTTCTTC
TRBJ2-1 TRBV2 - 12 - CASNGGIGEQFF TGTGCCAGCAATGGCGGGATCGGTGAGCAGTTCTTC
TRBJ1-2 TRBV5-1 - 17 - CASSLALAAGRSYGYTF TGCGCCAGCAGCTTGGCGCTCGCGGCAGGACGAAGCTATGGCTACACCTTC
TRBJ1-1 TRBV2 - 14 - CASSESSMNTEAFF TGTGCCAGCAGTGAATCCTCTATGAACACTGAAGCTTTCTTT
TRBJ2-2 TRBV14 TRBD2 17 few CASSQDQRLAGAGELFF TGTGCCAGCAGCCAAGATCAGCGGCTAGCGGGAGCCGGGGAGCTGTTTTTT
TRBJ2-7 TRBV7-7 - 15 - CASSLNYSSSYEQYF TGTGCTAGCAGCTTAAACTACAGTTCATCCTACGAGCAGTACTTC
TRBJ1-2 TRBV18 - 13 - CASSPGRNYGYTF TGTGCCAGCTCACCGGGACGGAACTATGGCTACACCTTC
TRBJ1-1 TRBV27 - 16 - CASSRRGIRGGSLAFF TGTGCCAGCAGCCGAAGGGGAATCCGGGGGGGCAGTTTGGCTTTCTTT
TRBJ2-3 TRBV19 TRBD1 15 - CASSIQRGRTDTQYF TGTGCCAGTAGTATTCAGAGGGGGCGCACAGATACGCAGTATTTT
TRBJ2-7 TRBV11-2 TRBD2 16 - CASRPAPRGSSYEQYF TGTGCCAGCAGGCCCGCCCCCCGCGGGAGCTCGTACGAGCAGTACTTC
TRBJ2-5 TRBV7-9 - 14 - CASRPRHQQETQYF TGTGCCAGCAGACCTCGACACCAACAAGAGACCCAGTACTTC
TRBJ1-5 TRBV29-1 TRBD1 14 - CSVWTGGLNQPQHF TGCAGCGTCTGGACAGGGGGCCTTAATCAGCCCCAGCATTTT
TRBJ2-2 TRBV18 TRBD2 18 - CASSSGTSGSLEAGELFF TGTGCCAGCTCATCCGGGACTAGCGGGAGTCTCGAGGCCGGGGAGCTGTTTTTT
TRBJ1-6 TRBV7-6 - 15 - CASSGIGDTGSPLHF TGTGCCAGCAGCGGTATAGGCGACACAGGTTCACCCCTCCACTTT
TRBJ1-5 TRBV18 - 13 - CASSRDSDGPQHF TGTGCCAGCTCCCGGGACTCAGATGGGCCCCAGCATTTT
TRBJ2-2 TRBV7-9 - 15 - CASSLGGADTGELFF TGTGCCAGCAGCTTAGGGGGGGCTGACACCGGGGAGCTGTTTTTT
TRBJ2-2 TRBV29-1 TRBD2 16 - CSVQLAGVSDTGELFF TGCAGCGTTCAACTAGCGGGAGTCTCAGACACCGGGGAGCTGTTTTTT
TRBJ2-7 TRBV9 TRBD2 15 - CASSIAGGNSYEQYF TGTGCCAGCTCGATAGCGGGAGGGAACTCCTACGAGCAGTACTTC
TRBJ2-5 TRBV6-5 - 12 - CASSPTRRTQYF TGTGCCAGCAGCCCCACCCGGCGGACCCAGTACTTC
TRBJ1-1 TRBV6-5 - 14 - CASSYRGAGPEAFF TGTGCCAGCAGTTACCGGGGCGCAGGCCCTGAAGCTTTCTTT
TRBJ2-6 TRBV5-4 - 15 few CASSTGGSGANVLTF TGTGCCAGCAGCACTGGGGGCTCTGGGGCCAACGTCCTGACTTTC
TRBJ1-1 TRBV7-6 TRBD1 17 - CASSFSPDSGGDTEAFF TGTGCCAGCAGCTTTTCTCCTGATTCAGGGGGTGACACTGAAGCTTTCTTT
TRBJ2-4 TRBV5-1 - 14 few CASRSGFTANIQYF TGCGCCAGCAGGTCAGGGTTTACGGCGAACATTCAGTACTTC
TRBJ2-3 TRBV6-1 TRBD2 14 once CATLTSAEWDTQYF TGTGCCACCCTGACTAGCGCGGAGTGGGATACGCAGTATTTT
TRBJ1-2 TRBV19 - 13 - CASSSRERNGYTF TGTGCCAGTAGTTCCCGTGAGCGGAATGGCTACACCTTC